A selection of T cell receptor beta chains follows, all from one sample in a study of cytomegalovirus exposure and HLA in healthy donors. The protocol was immunoSEQ multiplex PCR, while the TCRdb copy is restricted to in-frame clones and leaves out a portion. This sample has 170,000 or so clones, with over 75% found just once. Sequencing input: PBMCs. Receptor source: a woman aged 50 to 60 in good health and CMV-seropositive. CDR3s include the opening cysteine and the closing phenylalanine or tryptophan. D genes are given only for firm matches. Clone sizes are given selectively: once, few, many, or a class where the clone is expanded.

.	.	TRBJ2-2	TRBV7-9	TGTTCCAGGCCGGGGTCGAACACCGGGGAGCTGTTTTTT	CSRPGSNTGELFF
TRBD2	.	TRBJ2-3	TRBV9	TGTGCCAGCAGCAGGATTCGCGGGAGGGCAGGAGATACGCAGTATTTT	CASSRIRGRAGDTQYF
TRBD2	.	TRBJ2-5	TRBV4-3	TGCGCCAGCAGCCATTTTAGCGGGGGGACTAAAGAGACCCAGTACTTC	CASSHFSGGTKETQYF
.	.	TRBJ1-1	TRBV7-7	TGTGCTAGCAGCTTAGAGAGAGGCGCTGAAGCTTTCTTT	CASSLERGAEAFF
.	.	TRBJ1-3	TRBV5-6	TGTGCCAGCAGCTTGGTTACAACTGGAAACACCATATATTTT	CASSLVTTGNTIYF
.	.	TRBJ2-6	TRBV19	TGTGCCAGTAGCCGGGGTTCCCAGTCTGGGGCCAACGTCCTGACTTTC	CASSRGSQSGANVLTF
TRBD1	.	TRBJ1-2	TRBV28	TGTGCCACTTCGCTCGGACAGGGACTCTATGGCTACACCTTC	CATSLGQGLYGYTF
.	.	TRBJ2-7	TRBV5-3	TGTGCCAGAAGCTATAGCTCCTACGAGCAGTACTTC	CARSYSSYEQYF
.	.	TRBJ1-1	TRBV7-9	TGTTCCAGCATCCTTGAAAGCGCTGAAGCTTTCTTT	CSSILESAEAFF
.	few	TRBJ2-7	TRBV6-1	TGTGCCAGCATAGGACAGCAATCCTACGAGCAGTACTTC	CASIGQQSYEQYF
TRBD1	.	TRBJ1-1	TRBV28	TGTGCCAGCAGTCCACCGACAGGGGTGAACACTGAAGCTTTCTTT	CASSPPTGVNTEAFF
.	few	TRBJ2-5	TRBV4-3	TGCGCCAGCAGCCCGGGACTTTACCAAGAGACCCAGTACTTC	CASSPGLYQETQYF
.	.	TRBJ2-2	TRBV28	TGTGCCAGCAGACCTCAGGGAACCGGGGAGCTGTTTTTT	CASRPQGTGELFF
TRBD1	.	TRBJ1-2	TRBV4-3	TGCGCCAGCAGGGTAACAGGGGGCGTACGTGGCTACACCTTC	CASRVTGGVRGYTF
.	.	TRBJ2-3	TRBV21-1	TGTGCCAGCAGCCTTCTAGCGGGAGGGCCTAAATGTATGAGCACAGATACGCAGTATTTT	CASSLLAGGPKCMSTDTQYF
TRBD1	few	TRBJ1-2	TRBV10-3	TGTGCCATCAGGGTCGGAACAGGGGAAAAGTGGGGCTATGGCTACACCTTC	CAIRVGTGEKWGYGYTF
.	.	TRBJ2-5	TRBV29-1	TGCAGCGTTGAGGGTACGGGAGATTCTGGACTACCGTACCAAGAGACCCAGTACTTC	CSVEGTGDSGLPYQETQYF
.	.	TRBJ1-1	TRBV20-1	TGCAGTGCTAGTGGCAGGGTGGCTTTCTTT	CSASGRVAFF
.	.	TRBJ2-1	TRBV7-2	TGTGCCAGCAGCTTAGTTCGACTAGTAAACGAGCAGTTCTTC	CASSLVRLVNEQFF
TRBD2	.	TRBJ2-3	TRBV12-5	TGTGCTAGTGGTACCGGGACTAGCGGGGGGGCCGGAGATACGCAGTATTTT	CASGTGTSGGAGDTQYF
TRBD1	.	TRBJ1-1	TRBV2	TGTGCCAGCAGCGCTCAGGGGGCGAACACTGAAGCTTTCTTT	CASSAQGANTEAFF
.	.	TRBJ1-5	TRBV7-9	TGTGCCAGCAGCTTAGCTACAGGGTTCAATCAGCCCCAGCATTTT	CASSLATGFNQPQHF
.	.	TRBJ2-3	TRBV7-8	TGTGCCAGCAGCTTGCCTCAGAGGGATACGCAGTATTTT	CASSLPQRDTQYF
TRBD1	.	TRBJ1-6	TRBV27	TGTGCCAGCAGTTATTCAGGGGGCACCTATAATTCACCCCTCCACTTT	CASSYSGGTYNSPLHF
.	.	TRBJ1-3	TRBV6-5	TGTGCCAGCAGTTACTCACGGGAGTCTTCGAACACCATATATTTT	CASSYSRESSNTIYF
TRBD1	few	TRBJ1-1	TRBV6-1	TGTGCCAGCAGTCAACAGGGGGCCTTCACTGAAGCTTTCTTT	CASSQQGAFTEAFF
TRBD1	few	TRBJ1-2	TRBV29-1	TGCAGCGGTGGGACAGGAGCTAACTATGGCTACACCTTC	CSGGTGANYGYTF
.	few	TRBJ1-1	TRBV28	TGTGCCAGCAGTAAAGGGGGTTTGACTGAAGCTTTCTTT	CASSKGGLTEAFF
.	.	TRBJ2-3	TRBV6-5	TGTGCCAGCAGTTATCAGGCCAGGGGTAGAGATACGCAGTATTTT	CASSYQARGRDTQYF
.	.	TRBJ2-3	TRBV18	TGTGCCAGCTCACCATTTAAGACAGGTGGGACGGTAGATACGCAGTATTTT	CASSPFKTGGTVDTQYF
TRBD1	.	TRBJ1-2	TRBV27	TGTGCCAGCAGTTTACGCAGACAGGGGGCTAACTATGGCTACACCTTC	CASSLRRQGANYGYTF
.	few	TRBJ1-5	TRBV9	TGTGCCAGCAGCGCGGGACTGAGCAATCAGCCCCAGCATTTT	CASSAGLSNQPQHF
.	.	TRBJ2-3	TRBV9	TGTGCCAGCAGTTCGTGGGGGACTCCACAGTATTTT	CASSSWGTPQYF
TRBD2	once	TRBJ2-5	TRBV9	TGTGCCAGCAGCCCATCACGCGGGACTAGCGGCTTACAAGAGACCCAGTACTTC	CASSPSRGTSGLQETQYF
TRBD1	.	TRBJ2-7	TRBV19	TGTGCCAGTAGTAGGACAGGGGGCTACGAGCAGTACTTC	CASSRTGGYEQYF
.	.	TRBJ2-7	TRBV27	TGTGCCAGCAGTGCCATCCCCGACAGGTCGCCCGAGCAGTACTTC	CASSAIPDRSPEQYF
TRBD2	.	TRBJ2-7	TRBV10-3	TGTGCCATCGGAGCGGGGGGCGGGTACGAGCAGTACTTC	CAIGAGGGYEQYF
TRBD1	few	TRBJ2-5	TRBV19	TGTGCCAGTAGTATAGACCTCACAGGGGAAGAGACCCAGTACTTC	CASSIDLTGEETQYF
TRBD1	.	TRBJ1-1	TRBV10-3	TGTGCCATCAGTGAGCCGTTGGACAGGGCTGGAACTGAAGCTTTCTTT	CAISEPLDRAGTEAFF